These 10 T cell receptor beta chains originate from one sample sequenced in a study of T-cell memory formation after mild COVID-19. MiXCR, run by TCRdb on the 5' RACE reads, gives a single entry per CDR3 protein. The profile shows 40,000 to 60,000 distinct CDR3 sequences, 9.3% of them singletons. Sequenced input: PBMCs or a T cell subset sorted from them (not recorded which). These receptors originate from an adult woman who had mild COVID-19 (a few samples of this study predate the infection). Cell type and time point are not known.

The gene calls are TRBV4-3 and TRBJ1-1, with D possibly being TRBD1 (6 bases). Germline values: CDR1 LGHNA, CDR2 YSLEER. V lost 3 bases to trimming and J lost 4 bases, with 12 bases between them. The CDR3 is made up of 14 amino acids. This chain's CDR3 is CASSQAQGGTEAFF. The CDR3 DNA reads TGCGCCAGCAGCCAGGCACAGGGAGGCACTGAAGCTTTCTTT.

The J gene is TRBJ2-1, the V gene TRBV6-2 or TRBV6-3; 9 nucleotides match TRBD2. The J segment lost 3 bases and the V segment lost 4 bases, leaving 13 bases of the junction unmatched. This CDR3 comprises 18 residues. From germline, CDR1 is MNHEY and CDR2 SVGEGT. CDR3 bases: TGTGCCAGCAGTTTTTTAGCGGGAGCCCCTACGTTCTACAATGAGCAGTTCTTC. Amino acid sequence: CASSFLAGAPTFYNEQFF.

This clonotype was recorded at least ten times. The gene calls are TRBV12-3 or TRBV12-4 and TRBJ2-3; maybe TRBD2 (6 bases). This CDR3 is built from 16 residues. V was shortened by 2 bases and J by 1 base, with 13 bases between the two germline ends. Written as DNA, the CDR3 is TGTGCCAGCAGTTTACGATGGAGGGCGGGCACAGATACGCAGTATTTT. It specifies CASSLRWRAGTDTQYF.

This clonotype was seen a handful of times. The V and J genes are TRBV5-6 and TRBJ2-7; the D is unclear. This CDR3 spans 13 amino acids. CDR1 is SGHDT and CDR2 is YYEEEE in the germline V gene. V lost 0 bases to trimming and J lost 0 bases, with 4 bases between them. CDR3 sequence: CASSLAISYEQYF. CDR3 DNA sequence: TGTGCCAGCAGCTTGGCCATCTCCTACGAGCAGTACTTC.

The CDR3 here is CASSGTGGYYGYTF. DNA of the CDR3: TGTGCCAGCAGTGGGACAGGGGGCTACTATGGCTACACCTTC. This sequence joins TRBV2 and TRBJ1-2; TRBD1 matches at 11 bases. The V segment lost 4 bases and the J segment 3 bases; nucleotides outside the gene matches: 1. CDR3 size: 14 residues. Germline V gene lookup returns CDR1 SNHLY and CDR2 FYNNEI.

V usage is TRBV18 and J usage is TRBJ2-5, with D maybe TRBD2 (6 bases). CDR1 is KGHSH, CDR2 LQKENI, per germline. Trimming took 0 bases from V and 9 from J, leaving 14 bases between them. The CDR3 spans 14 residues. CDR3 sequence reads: CASSPPGGEWAQYF. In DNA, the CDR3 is TGTGCCAGCTCACCACCGGGAGGAGAGTGGGCCCAGTACTTC.

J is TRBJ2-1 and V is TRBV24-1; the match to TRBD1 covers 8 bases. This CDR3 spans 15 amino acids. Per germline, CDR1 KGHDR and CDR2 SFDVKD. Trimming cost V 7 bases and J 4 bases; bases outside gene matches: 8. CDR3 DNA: TGTGCCACCAGCCGATGGACAGGGTTATACAATGAGCAGTTCTTC. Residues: CATSRWTGLYNEQFF.

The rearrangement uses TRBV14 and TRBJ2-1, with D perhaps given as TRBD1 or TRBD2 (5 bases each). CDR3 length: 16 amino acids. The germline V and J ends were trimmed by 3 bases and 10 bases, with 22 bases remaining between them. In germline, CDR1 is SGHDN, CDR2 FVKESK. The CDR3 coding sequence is TGTGCCAGCAGCCACAACGACCGGGGCCTCAACAGCGAGCAGTTCTTC. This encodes CASSHNDRGLNSEQFF. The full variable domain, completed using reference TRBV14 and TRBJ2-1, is EAGVTQFPSHSVIEKGQTVTLRCDPISGHDNLYWYRRVMGKEIKFLLHFVKESKQDESGMPNNRFLAERTGGTYSTLKVQPAELEDSGVYFCASSHNDRGLNSEQFFGPGTRLTVL.

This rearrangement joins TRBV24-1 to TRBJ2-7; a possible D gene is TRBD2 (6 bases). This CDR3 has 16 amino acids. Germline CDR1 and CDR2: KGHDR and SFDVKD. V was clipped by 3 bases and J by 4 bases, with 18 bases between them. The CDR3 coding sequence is TGTGCCACCAGTGATCCGAATGGAGGGGCGCGGTACGAGCAGTACTTC. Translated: CATSDPNGGARYEQYF.

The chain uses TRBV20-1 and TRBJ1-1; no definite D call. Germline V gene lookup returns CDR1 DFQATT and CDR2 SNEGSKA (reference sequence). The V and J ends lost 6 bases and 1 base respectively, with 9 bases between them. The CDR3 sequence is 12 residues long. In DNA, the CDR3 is TGCAGTGCAACGAGTCAGAACACTGAAGCTTTCTTT. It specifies CSATSQNTEAFF.